This passage covers 7 T cell receptor beta chains from one sample sequenced in a study of blood T cells in healthy people across ages. Through a sample-barcoded 5' primer and a J-beta primer mix, a second PCR was run for roughly 7 to 12 cycles. TCRdb called the 5' RACE reads again in MiXCR, with one record for every CDR3 protein. The repertoire holds roughly 1.7 million distinct CDR3 sequences, with roughly 32% as singletons. The sequencing sample was made of blood. These TCRs come from a woman aged 30 to 39 in good health.

This rearrangement joins TRBV11-2 to TRBJ2-5, with TRBD1 matching over 11 bases. The CDR3 length is 16 residues. J was trimmed by 11 bases and V by 5 bases; bases with no gene match: 16. The germline CDR1 and CDR2 sequences are SGHAT and FQNNGV. CDR3 sequence (DNA): TGTGCCAGCAGCCCGTGGGACAGGGGGGGATCATACAAGCAGTACTTC. Protein sequence: CASSPWDRGGSYKQYF.

This rearrangement joins TRBV12-3 or TRBV12-4 to TRBJ2-1, with no clear D. V shed 6 bases and J shed 9 bases, with 27 bases lying between them. The CDR3 covers 17 residues. The CDR3 DNA reads as TGTGCCAGCAGCACCACCCCCGCCCAGCGTCATTGTGGTGAGCAGTTCTTC. This sequence encodes CASSTTPAQRHCGEQFF.

The table lists this clonotype with a few counts. V is TRBV28 and J is TRBJ2-5, with a weak D call TRBD1 (8 bases). This CDR3 comprises 18 residues. Germline V lookup: CDR1 MDHEN, CDR2 SYDVKM. V was trimmed by 5 bases and J by 2 bases, leaving 24 bases between them. CDR3 residues: CASSQSQGGIFIQETQYF. The CDR3 coding sequence is TGTGCCAGCAGTCAGTCACAGGGGGGGATTTTTATTCAAGAGACCCAGTACTTC.

The chain recombines TRBV11-2 with TRBJ2-2; D not certain. Trimming removed 0 bases at V and 3 bases at J, with 8 bases between. Germline CDR1 reads SGHAT; CDR2 reads FQNNGV. This CDR3 region has 15 residues. CDR3: CASSLDVVHTGELFF. Written as DNA, the CDR3 is TGTGCCAGCAGCTTAGACGTAGTTCACACCGGGGAGCTGTTTTTT. Variable domain in full (rest from reference TRBV11-2 and TRBJ2-2): EAGVAQSPRYKIIEKRQSVAFWCNPISGHATLYWYQQILGQGPKLLIQFQNNGVVDDSQLPKDRFSAERLKGVDSTLKIQPAKLEDSAVYLCASSLDVVHTGELFFGEGSRLTVL.

In this sample, this clonotype turned up many times. The CDR3 DNA reads TGTGCCAGCAGTTTACTGGAGATTAGCAATCAGCCCCAGCATTTT. It encodes CASSLLEISNQPQHF. V gene TRBV12-3 or TRBV12-4 combines with J gene TRBJ1-5; no reliable D call. CDR3 length equals 15 residues. V was clipped by 2 bases and J by 0 bases, with 8 bases between them.

As regards this clonotype: A much larger clone differs by one base, so this may be a read error. The rearrangement joins TRBV20-1 to TRBJ2-7; no clear D. CDR1 and CDR2 from the germline V gene are DFQATT and SNEGSKA (reference sequence). The CDR3 sequence is 14 residues long. The V and J ends lost 0 bases and 6 bases respectively, with 15 bases between them. The CDR3 here is CSARDASKNFEQYF. CDR3 bases: TGCAGTGCTAGAGACGCGTCTAAGAACTTCGAGCAGTACTTC.

This rearrangement joins TRBV24-1 to TRBJ2-7, with a weak D call TRBD2 (6 bases). Looked up from germline, CDR1 is KGHDR and CDR2 is SFDVKD. The CDR3 runs 17 residues. The V gene lost 0 bases and the J gene lost 1 base, with 15 bases spanning the gap. The DNA of the CDR3 is TGTGCCACCAGTGATTTGAATACGGGGGTCCATTCCTACGAGCAGTACTTC. This gives the protein CATSDLNTGVHSYEQYF.